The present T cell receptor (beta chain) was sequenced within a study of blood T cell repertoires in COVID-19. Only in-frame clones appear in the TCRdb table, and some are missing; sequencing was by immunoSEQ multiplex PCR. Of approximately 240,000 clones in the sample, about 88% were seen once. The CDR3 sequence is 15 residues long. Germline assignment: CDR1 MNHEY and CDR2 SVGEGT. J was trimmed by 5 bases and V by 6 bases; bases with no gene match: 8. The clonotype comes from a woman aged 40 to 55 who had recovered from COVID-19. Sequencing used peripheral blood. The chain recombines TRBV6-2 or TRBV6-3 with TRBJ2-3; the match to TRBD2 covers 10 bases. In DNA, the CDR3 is TGTGCCAGCAGCAAACCGGGACTAGCGAAAGATACGCAGTATTTT. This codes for CASSKPGLAKDTQYF.